This T cell receptor beta chain was sequenced for a study of shared clonotypes between healthy human individuals. The overall study: Donors had three CD4 naive, three CD4 memory, two CD8 naive and one CD8 memory plate apiece.

The naive CD8 subset, CD45RO-negative cells positively selected for CCR7, excluded terminally differentiated effector memory CD45RA+ cells. The CDR3 has 15 residues. The germline V gene encodes CDR1 SGHNT and CDR2 YYREEE (reference sequence). V lost 5 bases, J lost 2 bases, and 5 bases stayed unmatched. Generated by immunoSEQ multiplex PCR, the TCRdb table keeps only in-frame clones and is missing some. The sample contains approximately 2,200,000 clones, around 93% of which appear only once. Sequencing was performed on naive CD8+ T cells from PBMCs. The source of this sequence is a man younger than 30 in good health. Some clones in this sample may be carry-over from other donors' samples. V and J are TRBV5-4 and TRBJ2-7; 12 positions match TRBD1. The DNA for the CDR3 is TGTGCCAGCAGACAGGGACAGGGGGCTACCTACGAGCAGTACTTC. Translation gives CASRQGQGATYEQYF.